Listed here are 22 T cell receptor beta chains from one sample, sequenced in a study of cytomegalovirus exposure and HLA in healthy donors. This PCR relied on a set of 60 Vbeta primers and 13 Jbeta primers. The table came from immunoSEQ multiplex PCR; TCRdb's copy has only in-frame clones and leaves some out. The sample data list about 84,000 clones. The specimen was PBMCs. These receptors were obtained from a man aged 50 to 60 in good health and CMV-seronegative.

The chain links TRBV6-6 to TRBJ1-5; 10 bases fit TRBD1. J lost 2 bases, V lost 5 bases, and 6 bases had no gene match. Looked up from germline, CDR1 is MNHNY and CDR2 is SVGAGI (reference sequence). The CDR3 has 16 residues. CDR3 nucleotide sequence: TGTGCCAGCAGTGGGGACAGGGGTTGGGGCAATCAGCCCCAGCATTTT. Protein: CASSGDRGWGNQPQHF.

Written as DNA, the CDR3 is TGCGCCAGCAGCCCGGCTGAGGAACAGGGGGCTGCTGACGGAGCTTTCTTT. As protein: CASSPAEEQGAADGAFF. The V call is TRBV5-1, the J call TRBJ1-1, with TRBD1 identical over 9 bases. Germline loops: CDR1 SGHRS, CDR2 YFSETQ. V shed 4 bases and J 10 bases; nucleotides not matched to a gene: 20. CDR3 length: 17 amino acids.

This rearrangement joins TRBV18 to TRBJ1-3; 9 nucleotides match TRBD1. The CDR3 totals 16 residues. Per the germline V gene, CDR1 is KGHSH and CDR2 is LQKENI. Trimming at V came to 2 bases and at J to 8 bases, leaving 10 bases not matched to a gene. CDR3 residues: CASSPEVGTGSYTIYF. CDR3 sequence (DNA): TGTGCCAGCTCACCAGAAGTCGGGACAGGGTCATACACCATATATTTT.

The CDR3 protein is CALHPGTSNEQFF. The CDR3 DNA follows: TGTGCCTTACACCCTGGGACTAGCAATGAGCAGTTCTTC. This chain joins TRBV6-1 and TRBJ2-1, with TRBD2 identical over 8 bases. Germline CDR1 and CDR2: MNHNS and SASEGT. V shed 11 bases and J 6 bases; nucleotides not matched to a gene: 9. The CDR3 consists of 13 residues.

This chain links TRBV18 with TRBJ2-3; 7 bases line up with TRBD1. The CDR3 consists of 18 residues. V shed 1 base, J shed 0 bases, and the junction held 10 bases outside the gene matches. Germline loops: CDR1 KGHSH, CDR2 LQKENI. CDR3 sequence: CASSPRLQGSRSTDTQYF. The CDR3 coding sequence is TGTGCCAGCTCACCACGCTTACAGGGGAGCCGGAGCACAGATACGCAGTATTTT. The full variable domain, in which reference TRBV18 and TRBJ2-3 provide the parts outside the CDR3, is NAGVMQNPRHLVRRRGQEARLRCSPMKGHSHVYWYRQLPEEGLKFMVYLQKENIIDESGMPKERFSAEFPKEGPSILRIQQVVRGDSAAYFCASSPRLQGSRSTDTQYFGPGTRLTVL.

The V gene is TRBV10-3, the J gene TRBJ1-1; tentatively, D is TRBD1 (5 bases). Trimming removed 6 bases from V and 3 bases from J, with 17 bases in between. Germline CDR1 ENHRY, CDR2 SYGVKD. The CDR3 spans 15 residues. The CDR3 DNA sequence: TGTGCCATCAGAGAACCCCGGGGAGGGGACACTGAAGCTTTCTTT. Protein sequence: CAIREPRGGDTEAFF.

The chain recombines TRBV18 with TRBJ2-5, with 8 bases matching TRBD1. The germline V gene encodes CDR1 KGHSH and CDR2 LQKENI. This CDR3 comprises 15 residues. Germline trimming cut 3 bases from V and 5 bases from J; bases unmatched to any gene: 8. The CDR3 DNA reads TGTGCCAGCTCACCCCGGACAGGGCTGGGCGAGACCCAGTACTTC. This gives the protein CASSPRTGLGETQYF. Drawing the rest from reference TRBV18 and TRBJ2-5, the complete variable domain is NAGVMQNPRHLVRRRGQEARLRCSPMKGHSHVYWYRQLPEEGLKFMVYLQKENIIDESGMPKERFSAEFPKEGPSILRIQQVVRGDSAAYFCASSPRTGLGETQYFGPGTRLLVL.

This chain connects TRBV11-1 to TRBJ2-7, with D maybe TRBD1 (6 bases). Trimming removed 5 bases from V and 1 base from J, with 15 bases in between. The CDR3 contains 15 residues. Per the germline V gene, CDR1 is SGHAT and CDR2 is FQDESV (reference sequence). The DNA of the CDR3 is TGTGCCAGCAGCCGAGTTGGCACAGGGTCCTACGAGCAGTACTTC. Its protein product is CASSRVGTGSYEQYF. The entire variable domain, with the rest obtained from reference TRBV11-1 and TRBJ2-7, is as follows: EAEVAQSPRYKITEKSQAVAFWCDPISGHATLYWYRQILGQGPELLVQFQDESVVDDSQLPKDRFSAERLKGVDSTLKIQPAELGDSAMYLCASSRVGTGSYEQYFGPGTRLTVT.

The CDR3 sequence: CAISVNGQGAEGTEAFF. Here the CDR3 DNA reads TGTGCCATCAGTGTTAATGGACAGGGGGCGGAGGGCACTGAAGCTTTCTTT. This sequence joins TRBV10-3 and TRBJ1-1, with 11 nucleotides matching TRBD1. There are 17 residues in the CDR3. The junction had 11 bases not matched to a gene; V was cut back by 4 bases and J by 4 bases. Germline values: CDR1 ENHRY, CDR2 SYGVKD.

This chain's CDR3 is CASSRGTEAFF. CDR3 in DNA: TGTGCCAGCAGCAGGGGTACTGAAGCTTTCTTT. The chain couples TRBV27 to TRBJ1-1, with a possible D match to TRBD1 (6 bases). This CDR3 contains 11 residues. Looked up from germline, CDR1 is MNHEY and CDR2 is SMNVEV (reference sequence). The V end was cut by 6 bases, the J end by 5 bases, with 7 bases between.

Here the CDR3 DNA reads TGTGCCAGCAGTACCCTACAGGGGGGAGGTCAGCCCCAGCATTTT. This gives the protein CASSTLQGGGQPQHF. The chain joins TRBV6-5 to TRBJ1-5, with 8 bases aligning to TRBD1. This CDR3 is 15 amino acids long. After removal of 5 bases from V and 6 bases from J, the junction contained 9 bases not matched to a gene. In germline, CDR1 is MNHEY, CDR2 SVGAGI.

The V gene is TRBV6-6, the J gene TRBJ1-4, with no clear D. CDR1 and CDR2 (germline): MNHNY, SVGAGI (reference sequence). This CDR3 spans 11 amino acids. The ends were cut back, 5 bases at V and 6 bases at J, with 4 bases in the middle. Here the CDR3 DNA reads TGTGCCAGCAGTCCCTATGAAAAACTGTTTTTT. This gives the protein CASSPYEKLFF.

The chain is built from TRBV5-1 and TRBJ1-1; perhaps TRBD1 as D (5 bases). This CDR3 contains 15 residues. Germline V gene sequence: CDR1 SGHRS, CDR2 YFSETQ. Trimming took 5 bases from V and 3 from J, leaving 17 bases between them. This CDR3 reads CASSLLGGVDTEAFF. CDR3 bases: TGCGCCAGCAGTCTGCTAGGAGGGGTGGACACTGAAGCTTTCTTT.

The rearrangement uses TRBV6-1 and TRBJ1-3; a possible D gene is TRBD1 (5 bases). This CDR3 spans 16 amino acids. In germline, CDR1 is MNHNS, CDR2 SASEGT. Between the trimmed V and J ends, which lost 1 base and 4 bases, there was a span of 14 bases. The CDR3 sequence is CASSEDTGVFGNTIYF. The DNA of the CDR3 is TGTGCCAGCAGTGAAGATACGGGGGTTTTCGGAAACACCATATATTTT.

V usage is TRBV6-6 and J usage is TRBJ1-6; the D gene is possibly TRBD1 (5 bases). The CDR3 extends over 16 amino acids. Per germline, CDR1 MNHNY and CDR2 SVGAGI (reference sequence). V was pared by 5 bases and J by 0 bases, with 11 bases between. The CDR3 is CASSLGGGSYNSPLHF. The CDR3 DNA follows: TGTGCCAGCAGTCTGGGGGGGGGCTCCTATAATTCACCCCTCCACTTT.

J is TRBJ1-1 and V is TRBV6-1; 7 nucleotides match TRBD1. The length of the CDR3 is 14 residues. After removal of 7 bases from V and 4 bases from J, the junction contained 9 bases not matched to a gene. Germline CDR1 reads MNHNS; CDR2 reads SASEGT. The CDR3: CASIRQGRGTEAFF. For the CDR3, the DNA is TGTGCCAGCATCCGACAGGGCCGAGGCACTGAAGCTTTCTTT.

The rearrangement joins TRBV18 to TRBJ2-1; 12 nucleotides agree with TRBD2. This CDR3 region has 15 residues. After removal of 3 bases from V and 8 bases from J, the junction contained 5 bases not matched to a gene. Germline V gene sequence: CDR1 KGHSH, CDR2 LQKENI. This CDR3 reads CASSPASGGADEQFF. The CDR3 DNA sequence: TGTGCCAGCTCACCGGCTAGCGGGGGGGCCGATGAGCAGTTCTTC.

The chain is built from TRBV5-4 and TRBJ1-1; TRBD1 aligns across 10 bases. Germline V lookup: CDR1 SGHNT, CDR2 YYREEE (reference sequence). With V trimmed by 1 base and J by 1 base, 1 base remained unmatched. The CDR3 has 15 residues. CDR3 sequence (DNA): TGTGCCAGCAGCTTGAGGGACAGGGGGAACACTGAAGCTTTCTTT. Translation gives CASSLRDRGNTEAFF.

The chain employs TRBV18 and TRBJ2-4, with TRBD1 identical over 8 bases. The CDR3 is 15 residues long. V dropped 0 bases and J dropped 11; count of bases not matched to a gene: 9. Germline loops: CDR1 KGHSH, CDR2 LQKENI. The CDR3: CASSPPDRGVKFQYF. CDR3 nucleotides: TGTGCCAGCTCACCACCTGACAGGGGTGTTAAGTTTCAGTACTTC.

V and J are TRBV9 and TRBJ2-3, with TRBD2 matching 14 bases. This CDR3 contains 18 residues. Germline CDR1 and CDR2: SGDLS and YYNGEE. Trimming removed 2 bases from V and 4 bases from J; junction bases left unmatched: 9. CDR3 residues: CASSVTGTSGGQSDTQYF. CDR3 nucleotides: TGTGCCAGCAGCGTCACCGGGACTAGCGGGGGACAGTCAGATACGCAGTATTTT.

This sequence joins TRBV6-5 and TRBJ2-7; TRBD2 matches at 13 bases. With 5 bases clipped from V and 7 bases from J, the junction kept 8 bases outside the gene matches. CDR3 length: 15 amino acids. Germline V gene sequence: CDR1 MNHEY, CDR2 SVGAGI. The CDR3 DNA reads TGTGCCAGCAGTCTAACTAGCGGGGGGGCGAGAGAGCAGTACTTC. Protein sequence: CASSLTSGGAREQYF.

A word on this clone: One end of the junction is discordant with germline, which a read error may explain. V is TRBV2 and J is TRBJ1-2, with 7 bases matching TRBD1. The CDR3 covers 16 residues. Germline V lookup: CDR1 SNHLY, CDR2 FYNNEI. The CDR3 reads CASREEDRAHHYGYTF. CDR3 sequence (DNA): TGTGCCAGCAGGGAAGAAGACAGGGCTCATCACTATGGCTACACCTTC.